The 12 T cell receptor beta chains below all came from one sample that was sequenced in a study of beta chain features in type 1 diabetes. The authors reverse transcribed all of the isolated RNA, so sequencing captured expressed TCRB transcripts. Here immunoSEQ multiplex PCR was the method, and the copy in TCRdb shows in-frame clones only, minus some. The sample has roughly 610,000 clones, 15% seen once. The sequenced sample was naive CD4+ T cells from blood. These receptor sequences come from a man aged 18 to 35 in good health.

A few counts support this clone. The gene calls are TRBV2 and TRBJ2-1; 9 bases agree with TRBD1. The germline V gene has CDR1 SNHLY and CDR2 FYNNEI. This CDR3 region has 15 residues. J gave up 8 bases and V 8 bases, and 13 bases lay outside the gene matches. DNA of the CDR3: TGTGCCAGCCGAGGAGGGACAGGGCTTCTCTATGAGCAGTTCTTC. The encoded protein is CASRGGTGLLYEQFF.

The V gene is TRBV7-9, the J gene TRBJ2-3, with 11 nucleotides matching TRBD2. The CDR3 spans 15 residues. Trimming took 4 bases from V and 4 from J; bases not matched to a gene: 4. Germline loops: CDR1 SEHNR, CDR2 FQNEAQ (reference sequence). Here the CDR3 reads CASSSPGLAADTQYF. The CDR3 DNA reads as TGTGCCAGCAGCTCCCCGGGACTAGCGGCAGATACGCAGTATTTT.

In its sample, this clone was seen a few times. J is TRBJ2-7 and V is TRBV10-3, with no clear D. Germline V CDR1 and CDR2: ENHRY, SYGVKD. The CDR3 is 13 residues long. With 11 bases removed from V and 3 bases from J, the gap between germline ends came to 17 bases. CDR3 amino acids: CAVRYETGYEQYF. CDR3 DNA: TGTGCCGTTCGGTATGAGACTGGCTACGAGCAGTACTTC.

The chain recombines TRBV15 with TRBJ2-7; 8 bases are shared with TRBD1. There are 15 residues in the CDR3. Germline loops: CDR1 LNHNV, CDR2 YYDKDF (reference sequence). The V and J ends lost 1 base and 1 base, in that order; junction bases with no gene match: 3. The CDR3 loop reads CATSRVRGLSYEQYF. The CDR3, as DNA: TGTGCCACCAGCAGAGTCAGGGGGCTTTCCTACGAGCAGTACTTC.

This clone has more than one count but fewer than ten. The V gene is TRBV28, the J gene TRBJ1-2, with 10 bases identical to TRBD1. CDR1 MDHEN and CDR2 SYDVKM come from the germline V gene. The CDR3 covers 15 residues. With 2 bases clipped from V and 2 bases from J, the junction kept 2 bases outside the gene matches. In DNA form, the CDR3 reads TGTGCCAGCAGTTTAGAGGGACAGGGGAACTATGGCTACACCTTC. This encodes CASSLEGQGNYGYTF.

This clone showed up just a few times. The gene calls are TRBV7-2 and TRBJ2-1; 13 nucleotides agree with TRBD2. The junction had 2 bases not matched to a gene; V was cut back by 0 bases and J by 6 bases. The CDR3 totals 16 residues. Germline lookup yields CDR1 SGHTA and CDR2 FQGNSA. This CDR3 reads CASSLARTSGGNEQFF. The CDR3 DNA reads TGTGCCAGCAGCTTAGCTCGGACTAGCGGGGGCAATGAGCAGTTCTTC.

This sequence joins TRBV7-2 and TRBJ2-1, with 10 bases lining up with TRBD2. CDR3 length equals 15 residues. J gave up 4 bases and V 3 bases, and 3 bases lay outside the gene matches. The germline gives CDR1 SGHTA, CDR2 FQGNSA. The CDR3 DNA sequence: TGTGCCAGCAGCTTTACTAGCGGGGAGTACAATGAGCAGTTCTTC. It translates to CASSFTSGEYNEQFF.

The chain recombines TRBV29-1 with TRBJ1-3; maybe TRBD1 (5 bases). CDR1 and CDR2 (germline): SQVTM, ANQGSEA. The CDR3 is 13 residues long. The ends were cut back, 7 bases at V and 1 base at J, with 11 bases in the middle. The DNA for the CDR3 is TGCAGCGCTACAGGTCTTTCTGGAAACACCATATATTTT. Its protein product is CSATGLSGNTIYF.

This clone was observed many times. The V and J genes are TRBV7-9 and TRBJ2-4; tentatively, D is TRBD2 (6 bases). The CDR3 is 14 amino acids. The germline V gene encodes CDR1 SEHNR and CDR2 FQNEAQ (reference sequence). V was clipped by 6 bases and J by 5 bases, with 14 bases between them. The CDR3 region is CASSPRWGENIQYF. The CDR3 DNA sequence: TGTGCCAGCAGTCCCCGATGGGGGGAAAACATTCAGTACTTC.

This clone turned up a few times. This sequence joins TRBV27 and TRBJ2-7; TRBD1 matches 7 bases. Germline V gene lookup returns CDR1 MNHEY and CDR2 SMNVEV (reference sequence). The CDR3 extends over 12 amino acids. Trimming removed 10 bases from V and 1 base from J; junction bases left unmatched: 4. This CDR3 is CATWDSSYEQYF. DNA for the CDR3: TGTGCCACTTGGGACAGTTCCTACGAGCAGTACTTC.

The gene calls are TRBV18 and TRBJ2-3; tentative D call: TRBD1 (6 bases). CDR1 KGHSH and CDR2 LQKENI come from the germline V gene. V shed 3 bases and J shed 4 bases, with 8 bases lying between them. The CDR3 extends over 13 amino acids. DNA for the CDR3: TGTGCCAGCTCACCTCAGGGGTCAGATACGCAGTATTTT. Protein product: CASSPQGSDTQYF.

The rearrangement links TRBV6-5 to TRBJ2-7; D is undetermined. Germline CDR1 MNHEY, CDR2 SVGAGI. The CDR3 extends over 13 amino acids. V was clipped by 5 bases and J by 0 bases, with 8 bases between them. The CDR3 coding sequence is TGTGCCAGCAGTAGCTCCAGCTCCTACGAGCAGTACTTC. This gives the protein CASSSSSSYEQYF.